This T cell receptor beta chain was documented in a study of breast tumors, draining lymph nodes, adjacent tissues. The study, taken as a whole, reports: The data were judged consistent with most tumor T cells coming from lymph node and expanding in tumor. Luminal-like breast cancer showed significantly higher tumor–nontumor repertoire similarity than basal-like. The lymph node origin of tumor T cells was framed as consistent with a hypothesis, not demonstrated. Compared with lymph nodes, tumors were less diverse; compared with nontumor tissue, more.

Breast cancer patients provided tissue from their axillary draining lymph nodes. As for this clonotype: Its matching antigen is unknown. One end of the junction does not line up with germline, which may come from a read error.

Germline CDR1 DFQATT, CDR2 SNEGSKA (reference sequence). CDR3 length equals 13 residues. TCRdb reprocessed the multiplex PCR reads via MiXCR and lists one record per CDR3 protein. The table records about 200,000 distinct CDR3 sequences, roughly 31% of them present only once. This chain links TRBV20-1 with TRBJ1-2; possible D gene TRBD1, 5 bases. Sample: axillary lymph node tissue. The receptor was isolated from a female donor with breast cancer. Some clones in this sample may be carry-over from other donors' samples. CDR3 residues: CSARETGARGYTF. Here the CDR3 DNA reads TGCAGCGCTAGAGAAACCGGGGCACGAGGCTACACCTTC.